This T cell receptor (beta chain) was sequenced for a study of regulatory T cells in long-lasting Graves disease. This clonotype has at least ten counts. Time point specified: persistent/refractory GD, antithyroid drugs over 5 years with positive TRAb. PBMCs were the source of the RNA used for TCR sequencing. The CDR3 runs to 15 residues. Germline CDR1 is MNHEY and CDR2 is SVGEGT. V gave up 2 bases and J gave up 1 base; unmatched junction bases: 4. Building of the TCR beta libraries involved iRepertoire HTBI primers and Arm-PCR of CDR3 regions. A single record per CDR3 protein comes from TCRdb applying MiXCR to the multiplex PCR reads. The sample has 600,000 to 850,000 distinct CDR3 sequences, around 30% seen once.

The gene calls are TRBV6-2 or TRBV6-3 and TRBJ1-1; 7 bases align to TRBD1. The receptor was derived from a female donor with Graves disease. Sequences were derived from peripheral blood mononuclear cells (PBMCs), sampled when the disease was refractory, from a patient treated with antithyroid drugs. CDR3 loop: CASSYPGQTNTEAFF. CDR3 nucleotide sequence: TGTGCCAGCAGTTACCCGGGACAGACGAACACTGAAGCTTTCTTT.